A selection of T cell receptor beta chains follows, all from one sample in a study of T cell responses to AZD1222 COVID-19 vaccine. Generated by immunoSEQ multiplex PCR, the TCRdb table keeps only in-frame clones and is missing some. The profile shows more than 85,000 clones, about 95% of them singletons. Sequenced here: peripheral blood, sampled 28 days after the second AZD1222 dose. These receptors all stem from an adult who received the AZD1222 COVID-19 vaccine. The CDR3 runs from the conserved cysteine through the conserved F or W. Each record gives: CDR3 DNA, CDR3 protein, J gene, clone size, V gene, D gene. A D gene is named only where the DNA matches it firmly. Rows may omit the clone size; those that give it use once, few, many or a size class.

CDR3 DNA: TGTGCCAGCAAGTCGAAGCAGACGACGAACACCGGGGAGCTGTTTTTT; CDR3 protein: CASKSKQTTNTGELFF; J gene: TRBJ2-2; clone size: -; V gene: TRBV7-9; D gene: -
CDR3 DNA: TGTGCCAGCAGCTTAGGGGCCTCTGGGGCCAACGTCCTGACTTTC; CDR3 protein: CASSLGASGANVLTF; J gene: TRBJ2-6; clone size: -; V gene: TRBV7-9; D gene: -
CDR3 DNA: TGTGCCAGTAGTTTCAGACAGGGCGAGCCCCAGCATTTT; CDR3 protein: CASSFRQGEPQHF; J gene: TRBJ1-5; clone size: -; V gene: TRBV19; D gene: TRBD1
CDR3 DNA: TGTGCCAGCAGTAGAGCGGGCTCTGGAAACACCATATATTTT; CDR3 protein: CASSRAGSGNTIYF; J gene: TRBJ1-3; clone size: -; V gene: TRBV6-5; D gene: -
CDR3 DNA: TGTGCCAGCAGCGCCTATGGGCTTCTTTCCTACGAGCAGTACTTC; CDR3 protein: CASSAYGLLSYEQYF; J gene: TRBJ2-7; clone size: -; V gene: TRBV2; D gene: -
CDR3 DNA: TGTGCCAGTAGTATAGATCGGCGAGAACCCTACAATGAGCAGTTCTTC; CDR3 protein: CASSIDRREPYNEQFF; J gene: TRBJ2-1; clone size: once; V gene: TRBV19; D gene: -
CDR3 DNA: TGTGCCAGTAGTATGGGTGGGATGATCGGCACTGAAGCTTTCTTT; CDR3 protein: CASSMGGMIGTEAFF; J gene: TRBJ1-1; clone size: -; V gene: TRBV19; D gene: -
CDR3 DNA: TGTGCCAGCAGTGAGCGGAACAGGGAGTACTTC; CDR3 protein: CASSERNREYF; J gene: TRBJ2-4; clone size: -; V gene: TRBV6-1; D gene: -
CDR3 DNA: TGCGCCAGCAGCCAAGATATTTTGTTTGGGCGGAACTACGAGCAGTACTTC; CDR3 protein: CASSQDILFGRNYEQYF; J gene: TRBJ2-7; clone size: -; V gene: TRBV4-1; D gene: -
CDR3 DNA: TGTGCCAGCAGTCCGGACTGGCCGGCAGATACGCAGTATTTT; CDR3 protein: CASSPDWPADTQYF; J gene: TRBJ2-3; clone size: -; V gene: TRBV27; D gene: -
CDR3 DNA: TGTGCCGGCAGCCAAGTTCTGGGGAGAGGTCAGCCCCAGCATTTT; CDR3 protein: CAGSQVLGRGQPQHF; J gene: TRBJ1-5; clone size: once; V gene: TRBV3-1/TRBV3-2; D gene: -
CDR3 DNA: TGCGCCAGCAGAGAGACAGGAAGCTCTGGAAACACCATATATTTT; CDR3 protein: CASRETGSSGNTIYF; J gene: TRBJ1-3; clone size: once; V gene: TRBV10-2; D gene: -
CDR3 DNA: TGTGCCTGGAGTTATAGCGGGAGTAACTACAATGAGCAGTTCTTC; CDR3 protein: CAWSYSGSNYNEQFF; J gene: TRBJ2-1; clone size: -; V gene: TRBV30; D gene: TRBD2
CDR3 DNA: TGTGCCAGCTCAGTCGCCGCCTCAGCTCCCGTCTATGGCTACACCTTC; CDR3 protein: CASSVAASAPVYGYTF; J gene: TRBJ1-2; clone size: -; V gene: TRBV18; D gene: -
CDR3 DNA: TGTGCCAGCAGCTTAGTAGAGCTCGGCTACACCTTC; CDR3 protein: CASSLVELGYTF; J gene: TRBJ1-2; clone size: -; V gene: TRBV7-9; D gene: -
CDR3 DNA: TGTGCCAGCAGCTTACCGGGACAGGCTGGAAACACCATATATTTT; CDR3 protein: CASSLPGQAGNTIYF; J gene: TRBJ1-3; clone size: -; V gene: TRBV5-4; D gene: TRBD1
CDR3 DNA: TGTGCCAGCAGCTCGGGACTAGCAAGGTTGGAGACCCAGTACTTC; CDR3 protein: CASSSGLARLETQYF; J gene: TRBJ2-5; clone size: -; V gene: TRBV7-8; D gene: TRBD2
CDR3 DNA: TGTGCCAGCAGTTACCTCCCGACAGATCCAGGAGGCTACACCTTC; CDR3 protein: CASSYLPTDPGGYTF; J gene: TRBJ1-2; clone size: once; V gene: TRBV6-5; D gene: -
CDR3 DNA: TGTGCCAGCAGTAGCCAAATTGCCCAGCATTTT; CDR3 protein: CASSSQIAQHF; J gene: TRBJ1-5; clone size: -; V gene: TRBV2; D gene: -
CDR3 DNA: TGTGCCAGCAGCAAATGGGGGGGCAACCAGCCCCAGCATTTT; CDR3 protein: CASSKWGGNQPQHF; J gene: TRBJ1-5; clone size: -; V gene: TRBV21-1; D gene: -
CDR3 DNA: TGTGCCGGTGGAAGACAGAGAAGCAATCAGCCCCAGCATTTT; CDR3 protein: CAGGRQRSNQPQHF; J gene: TRBJ1-5; clone size: -; V gene: TRBV21-1; D gene: -
CDR3 DNA: TGTGCCAGCAGCCAACTCGACAGGGAGGGAGCTTTCTTT; CDR3 protein: CASSQLDREGAFF; J gene: TRBJ1-1; clone size: -; V gene: TRBV3-1/TRBV3-2; D gene: TRBD1
CDR3 DNA: TGTGCCAGTAGAGAGGGTGGTAGGATCAGTCGGTATGGCTACACCTTC; CDR3 protein: CASREGGRISRYGYTF; J gene: TRBJ1-2; clone size: -; V gene: TRBV19; D gene: -
CDR3 DNA: TGTGCCAGCAGTGAAGGCGAACAGGGAGGGAGATGGTGGTATCACGGCTACACCTTC; CDR3 protein: CASSEGEQGGRWWYHGYTF; J gene: TRBJ1-2; clone size: once; V gene: TRBV6-1; D gene: -
CDR3 DNA: TGTGCCAGCAGGAGGGGGGCGAACTATGGCTACACCTTC; CDR3 protein: CASRRGANYGYTF; J gene: TRBJ1-2; clone size: -; V gene: TRBV25-1; D gene: -
CDR3 DNA: TGTGCCAGCAGGCCCATAGTCGGGTACACCGGGGAGCTGTTTTTT; CDR3 protein: CASRPIVGYTGELFF; J gene: TRBJ2-2; clone size: few; V gene: TRBV28; D gene: -
CDR3 DNA: TGTGCCGCCCAGGGGGGGGGACAGGGAAACTATGGCTACACCTTC; CDR3 protein: CAAQGGGQGNYGYTF; J gene: TRBJ1-2; clone size: -; V gene: TRBV28; D gene: TRBD1
CDR3 DNA: TGTGCCAGCACGTTCAACACTGAAGCTTTCTTT; CDR3 protein: CASTFNTEAFF; J gene: TRBJ1-1; clone size: -; V gene: TRBV25-1; D gene: -
CDR3 DNA: TGTGCCAGCAGCCTAGCGGGACAGGCCACTTCACCCCTCCACTTT; CDR3 protein: CASSLAGQATSPLHF; J gene: TRBJ1-6; clone size: -; V gene: TRBV11-2; D gene: TRBD1
CDR3 DNA: TGTGCCAGTAGTATAGAACGCAATCAGCCCCAGCATTTT; CDR3 protein: CASSIERNQPQHF; J gene: TRBJ1-5; clone size: -; V gene: TRBV19; D gene: -
CDR3 DNA: TGTGCCAGCAGCTCCCGTATGACAGAGAGCTCCTACAATGAGCAGTTCTTC; CDR3 protein: CASSSRMTESSYNEQFF; J gene: TRBJ2-1; clone size: once; V gene: TRBV5-8; D gene: -
CDR3 DNA: TGTGCCAGCAGTCGACAGGGGGCTTATGGGGAGACCCAGTACTTC; CDR3 protein: CASSRQGAYGETQYF; J gene: TRBJ2-5; clone size: -; V gene: TRBV2; D gene: TRBD1
CDR3 DNA: TGTGCCAGCAGCTATCGCCCCGGCGGGAGGATTGTTGAGCAGTTCTTC; CDR3 protein: CASSYRPGGRIVEQFF; J gene: TRBJ2-1; clone size: -; V gene: TRBV7-8; D gene: TRBD2
CDR3 DNA: TGTGCCAGCAGACTACAGGGGGCTAGCGGAAACACCATATATTTT; CDR3 protein: CASRLQGASGNTIYF; J gene: TRBJ1-3; clone size: -; V gene: TRBV6-5; D gene: TRBD1
CDR3 DNA: TGTGCCAGCAGTTTAAGGGGAAACTATGGCTACACCTTC; CDR3 protein: CASSLRGNYGYTF; J gene: TRBJ1-2; clone size: -; V gene: TRBV28; D gene: -
CDR3 DNA: TGTGCCAGTAGGGCGGTCGATATTAGCAATCAGCCCCAGCATTTT; CDR3 protein: CASRAVDISNQPQHF; J gene: TRBJ1-5; clone size: -; V gene: TRBV19; D gene: -
CDR3 DNA: TGTGCCACCAGTGATTTGCTCGGGCAGGGATCCTATAATTCACCCCTCCACTTT; CDR3 protein: CATSDLLGQGSYNSPLHF; J gene: TRBJ1-6; clone size: -; V gene: TRBV24-1; D gene: -
CDR3 DNA: TGTGCCTGGAGAGGGGGGCACGGGGATGAAAAACTGTTTTTT; CDR3 protein: CAWRGGHGDEKLFF; J gene: TRBJ1-4; clone size: -; V gene: TRBV30; D gene: -
CDR3 DNA: TGTGCCAGCAGCTTACAGGGGGACTATGGCTACACCTTC; CDR3 protein: CASSLQGDYGYTF; J gene: TRBJ1-2; clone size: -; V gene: TRBV7-2; D gene: TRBD1
CDR3 DNA: TGCAGCGTAGACAGAGACACTGAAGCTTTCTTT; CDR3 protein: CSVDRDTEAFF; J gene: TRBJ1-1; clone size: -; V gene: TRBV29-1; D gene: -
CDR3 DNA: TGTGCCATCAGTCGACAAGGGGGAAATTCACCCCTCCACTTT; CDR3 protein: CAISRQGGNSPLHF; J gene: TRBJ1-6; clone size: -; V gene: TRBV10-3; D gene: -
CDR3 DNA: TGTGCCAGCAGCTTAGACCGACTCGGGACAGAGAACACCGGGGAGCTGTTTTTT; CDR3 protein: CASSLDRLGTENTGELFF; J gene: TRBJ2-2; clone size: -; V gene: TRBV11-3; D gene: TRBD1
CDR3 DNA: TGTGCCAGCAATTTAAGGGGCTCTGGAAACACCATATATTTT; CDR3 protein: CASNLRGSGNTIYF; J gene: TRBJ1-3; clone size: -; V gene: TRBV6-6; D gene: -
CDR3 DNA: TGTGCCAGCAGCCTAGCCCACGACGTCGGCCTTAATAGAAACACCATATATTTT; CDR3 protein: CASSLAHDVGLNRNTIYF; J gene: TRBJ1-3; clone size: -; V gene: TRBV14; D gene: -
CDR3 DNA: TGTGCCAGCAGCTCTGGGACAGCCAATTCACCCCTCCACTTT; CDR3 protein: CASSSGTANSPLHF; J gene: TRBJ1-6; clone size: -; V gene: TRBV11-2; D gene: TRBD1
CDR3 DNA: TGTGCCAGCAGCCAAGATCAGACATTCAATTCACCCCTCCACTTT; CDR3 protein: CASSQDQTFNSPLHF; J gene: TRBJ1-6; clone size: -; V gene: TRBV14; D gene: -
CDR3 DNA: TGTGCCAGCAGCTTGGACCCGAGCTCCTACAATGAGCAGTTCTTC; CDR3 protein: CASSLDPSSYNEQFF; J gene: TRBJ2-1; clone size: -; V gene: TRBV5-4; D gene: -
CDR3 DNA: TGTGCCAGCAGCAAAGCCCTAGTCCGTTACGGCTACACCTTC; CDR3 protein: CASSKALVRYGYTF; J gene: TRBJ1-2; clone size: -; V gene: TRBV21-1; D gene: -
CDR3 DNA: TGTGCCAGCGGTTCCCCCAGGGGGTCGGGTGAAAAACTGTTTTTT; CDR3 protein: CASGSPRGSGEKLFF; J gene: TRBJ1-4; clone size: -; V gene: TRBV6-5; D gene: TRBD1
CDR3 DNA: TGCAGCGTGGCCTACAGGGGTAACACTGAAGCTTTCTTT; CDR3 protein: CSVAYRGNTEAFF; J gene: TRBJ1-1; clone size: -; V gene: TRBV29-1; D gene: TRBD1